This section outlines one T cell receptor (beta chain) sequence together with its context. V was pared by 5 bases and J by 5 bases, with 10 bases of the junction left unmatched. Germline lookup yields CDR1 MGHRA and CDR2 YSYEKL. The CDR3 has 15 amino acids. Sequencing used immunoSEQ multiplex PCR; TCRdb keeps in-frame clones, though not all of them. The data hold some 120,000 clones, with about 70% observed a single time. The data are from a study of blood T cell repertoires in COVID-19. Study summary: COVID-19 samples collected from the United States, Italy and Spain covered acute and convalescent phases. T cells, B-cell-depleted T cells, or PBMCs supplied cDNA or gDNA.

Material: peripheral blood. The rearrangement links TRBV4-1 to TRBJ1-2; 8 nucleotides match TRBD1. This TCR was recovered from a man aged 60 to 75 with acute or convalescent COVID-19. The CDR3 protein is CASSATSTGEYGYTF. Written as DNA, the CDR3 is TGCGCCAGCAGCGCCACTTCGACAGGGGAGTATGGCTACACCTTC.